The sequence of this T cell receptor beta chain was determined in a study of neurological immune-mediated disorders. Findings and caveats of the study: Phylogenetic grouping placed 18 of 34 multiple sclerosis patients' repertoires in one related-CDR3 cluster, a possible signature. The greatest TCR clonal expansion occurred in HTLV-1-associated myelopathy and the least in multiple sclerosis, which fell below healthy controls.

This clonotype was seen at least ten times. As yet, its antigen is unknown. MiXCR, applied by TCRdb to the 5' RACE reads, yields one record per CDR3 protein. This sample has 55,000 to 65,000 distinct CDR3 sequences, with 3.5% found just once. Trimming pared 1 base from V and 3 bases from J, leaving 13 bases between. CDR3 length equals 15 residues. From germline, CDR1 is LGHDT and CDR2 YNNKEL (reference sequence). Sequencing was performed on PBMCs. The clonotype originates from a woman aged 25 to 45 with multiple sclerosis. J is TRBJ2-7 and V is TRBV3-1; D is unresolved. CDR3 nucleotide sequence: TGTGCCAGCAGCCAAGTACAGAGTAAAATCTACGAGCAGTACTTC. Its translation is CASSQVQSKIYEQYF.